The subject of this entry is one T cell receptor beta chain. Its antigen is as yet unknown. This specimen belongs to a study of cytotoxic CD8 clonotypes in ibrutinib-treated CLL. Broader study findings: Rare overall, public clonotypes shrank or held steady under therapy. Clonality was higher at baseline than in age-matched healthy donors and tracked circulating CD8+ T-cell counts. Progressing patients had sampling times that differed from those of sustained-remission patients.

Genomic DNA in a quantity of about 2 micrograms was derived from cryopreserved PBMCs for TCR beta libraries. Sequencing was performed with immunoSEQ multiplex PCR; in TCRdb, only in-frame clones are kept and a portion is missing. The sample includes about 270,000 clones, approximately 76% of them seen just once. This sample comprised PBMCs, obtained at disease progression, from a patient treated with ibrutinib. This clonotype was obtained from a human donor with chronic lymphocytic leukemia.

The CDR3 reads CASSGQFEKLFF. The CDR3 DNA reads as TGTGCCAGCAGTGGACAGTTTGAAAAACTGTTTTTT. The chain recombines TRBV28 with TRBJ1-4, with D possibly matching TRBD1 (6 bases). Trimming left V 5 bases short and J 7 bases short, with 8 bases between. CDR3 length: 12 residues. Per the germline V gene, CDR1 is MDHEN and CDR2 is SYDVKM. The complete variable domain, with remaining parts taken from reference TRBV28 and TRBJ1-4, reads DVKVTQSSRYLVKRTGEKVFLECVQDMDHENMFWYRQDPGLGLRLIYFSYDVKMKEKGDIPEGYSVSREKKERFSLILESASTNQTSMYLCASSGQFEKLFFGSGTQLSVL.